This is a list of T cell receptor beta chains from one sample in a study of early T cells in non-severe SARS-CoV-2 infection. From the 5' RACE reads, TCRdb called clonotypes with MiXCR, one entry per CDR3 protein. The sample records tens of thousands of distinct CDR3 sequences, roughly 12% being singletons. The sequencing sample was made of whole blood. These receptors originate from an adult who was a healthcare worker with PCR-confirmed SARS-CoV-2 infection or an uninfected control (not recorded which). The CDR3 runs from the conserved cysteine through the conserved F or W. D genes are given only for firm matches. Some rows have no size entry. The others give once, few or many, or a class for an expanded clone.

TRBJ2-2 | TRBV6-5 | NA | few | CASSYFGTNTGELFF | TGTGCCAGCAGTTACTTCGGGACGAACACCGGGGAGCTGTTTTTT
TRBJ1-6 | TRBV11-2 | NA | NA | CASSGGRRSHNSPLHF | TGTGCCAGCAGCGGCGGACGGCGTTCACATAATTCACCCCTCCACTTT
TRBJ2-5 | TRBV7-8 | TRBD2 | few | CASSRSGAQETQYF | TGTGCCAGCAGTCGCAGCGGGGCACAAGAGACCCAGTACTTC
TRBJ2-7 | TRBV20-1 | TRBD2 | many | CSARDLAGGSYEQYF | TGCAGTGCTAGAGATCTGGCGGGAGGGTCCTACGAGCAGTACTTC
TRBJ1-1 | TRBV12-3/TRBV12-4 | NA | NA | CASRHEGIMGEAFF | TGTGCCAGCAGGCATGAGGGGATCATGGGAGAAGCTTTCTTT
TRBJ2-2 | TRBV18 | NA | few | CASSPMNTGELFF | TGTGCCAGCTCTCCGATGAACACCGGGGAGCTGTTTTTT
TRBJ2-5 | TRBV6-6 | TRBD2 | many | CASSYTSGSWETQYF | TGTGCCAGCAGTTACACTAGCGGGAGTTGGGAGACCCAGTACTTC
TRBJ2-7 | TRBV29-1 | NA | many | CSVEPRKTRVGEQYF | TGCAGCGTTGAACCAAGGAAGACCAGGGTTGGCGAGCAGTACTTC
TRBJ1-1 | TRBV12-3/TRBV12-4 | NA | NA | CASRLTANTEAFF | TGTGCCAGCAGGTTGACAGCGAACACTGAAGCTTTCTTT
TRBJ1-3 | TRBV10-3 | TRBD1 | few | CAIREQGLLGNTIYF | TGTGCCATCAGGGAACAGGGGTTACTAGGAAACACCATATATTTT
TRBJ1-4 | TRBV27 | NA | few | CASRDRGGATNEKLFF | TGTGCCAGCAGGGATAGGGGGGGCGCAACTAATGAAAAACTGTTTTTT
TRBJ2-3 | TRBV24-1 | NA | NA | CATSDFLTDTQYF | TGTGCCACCAGTGATTTTTTGACGGATACGCAGTATTTT
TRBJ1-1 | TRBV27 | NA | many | CASSSGRLGLEAFF | TGTGCCAGCAGTTCGGGGCGCTTGGGTTTGGAAGCTTTCTTT
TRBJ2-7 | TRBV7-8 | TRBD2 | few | CASSLGASGHYEQYF | TGTGCCAGCAGCTTAGGGGCTAGCGGACACTACGAGCAGTACTTC
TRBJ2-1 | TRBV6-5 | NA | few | CASSAAGIGDEQFF | TGTGCCAGCAGCGCCGCGGGGATTGGCGATGAGCAGTTCTTC
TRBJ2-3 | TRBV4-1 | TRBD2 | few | CASSQESGSGSADTQYF | TGCGCCAGCAGCCAAGAATCGGGTAGCGGGAGCGCAGATACGCAGTATTTT
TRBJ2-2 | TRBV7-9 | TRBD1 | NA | CASSFGTGGSNTGELFF | TGTGCCAGCAGCTTCGGGACAGGGGGTTCGAACACCGGGGAGCTGTTTTTT
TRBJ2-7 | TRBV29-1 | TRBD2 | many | CSVLPFTSGTYEQYF | TGCAGCGTTCTCCCCTTTACTAGCGGGACGTACGAGCAGTACTTC
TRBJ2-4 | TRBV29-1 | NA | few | CSVQTENIQYF | TGCAGCGTCCAGACAGAAAACATTCAGTACTTC
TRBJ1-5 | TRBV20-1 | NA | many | CSARAQGNQPQHF | TGCAGTGCTAGAGCCCAGGGAAATCAGCCCCAGCATTTT
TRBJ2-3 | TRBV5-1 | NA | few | CASSPDPSDTQYF | TGCGCCAGCAGCCCTGATCCGTCAGATACGCAGTATTTT
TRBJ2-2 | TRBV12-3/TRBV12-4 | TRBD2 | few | CATRGGLHAGELFF | TGTGCCACCCGGGGGGGGCTCCACGCCGGGGAGCTGTTTTTT
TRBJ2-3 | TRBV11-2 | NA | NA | CASSPPGGSGDTQYF | TGTGCCAGCAGCCCTCCGGGGGGCTCGGGAGATACGCAGTATTTT
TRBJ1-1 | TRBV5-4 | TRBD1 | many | CATRDSRWDTEAFF | TGTGCCACCCGGGACAGTCGTTGGGACACTGAAGCTTTCTTT
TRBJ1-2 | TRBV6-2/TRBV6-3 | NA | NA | CASSDAQGAGYTF | TGTGCCAGCTCTGATGCCCAGGGAGCCGGCTACACCTTC
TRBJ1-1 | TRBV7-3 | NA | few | CASSLTFQDKAFF | TGTGCCAGCAGCTTAACGTTCCAGGATAAAGCTTTCTTT
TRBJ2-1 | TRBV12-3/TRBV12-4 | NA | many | CASRVRAEGEQFF | TGTGCCAGCAGGGTGCGGGCGGAGGGTGAGCAGTTCTTC
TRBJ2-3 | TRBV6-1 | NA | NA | CASVEGVGTDTQYF | TGTGCCAGCGTTGAAGGGGTAGGCACAGATACGCAGTATTTT
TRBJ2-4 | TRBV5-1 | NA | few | CASSPDGKNIQYF | TGCGCCAGCAGCCCGGACGGGAAAAACATTCAGTACTTC
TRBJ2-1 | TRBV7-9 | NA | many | CASTPHRIGEQFF | TGTGCCAGCACCCCCCACAGGATTGGTGAGCAGTTCTTC
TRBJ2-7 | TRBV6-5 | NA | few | CASSYSRGSSYEQYF | TGTGCCAGCAGTTACTCGCGGGGCAGCTCCTACGAGCAGTACTTC
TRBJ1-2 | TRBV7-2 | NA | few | CASSSGAGVFSGYTF | TGTGCCAGCAGCTCTGGGGCAGGGGTCTTTAGTGGCTACACCTTC
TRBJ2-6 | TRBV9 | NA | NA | CASSVRGPGANVLTF | TGTGCCAGCAGCGTACGGGGGCCTGGGGCCAACGTCCTGACTTTC
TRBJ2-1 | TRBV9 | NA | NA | CASSVGQGNYNEQFF | TGTGCCAGCAGCGTAGGGCAGGGGAATTACAATGAGCAGTTCTTC
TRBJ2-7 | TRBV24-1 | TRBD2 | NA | CAAGDLAGSEQYF | TGTGCCGCCGGGGACTTAGCGGGCTCCGAGCAGTACTTC
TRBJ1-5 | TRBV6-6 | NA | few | CASSRGGASNQPQHF | TGTGCCAGCTCCCGCGGGGGGGCGAGCAATCAGCCCCAGCATTTT
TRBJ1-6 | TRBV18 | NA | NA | CASSPGGDTPLHF | TGTGCCAGCTCACCCGGGGGCGATACACCCCTCCACTTT